This T cell receptor (beta chain) was profiled in a study of T cells after yellow fever vaccination. Study at large: Fractions of low cell number were prepared using SMART-Seq v4 Ultra Low Input.

For TCR, cDNA came from 5'RACE template switching, which added a universal primer site and UMIs. In TCRdb, the 5' RACE reads were re-called with MiXCR into one record per CDR3 protein. The repertoire holds around 400,000 distinct CDR3 sequences, approximately 10% seen once, with 18% in the top ten. The sample holds a few counts of this clonotype. The antigen remains unidentified. Germline V gene sequence: CDR1 SGHNT, CDR2 YYREEE (reference sequence). The length of the CDR3 is 13 residues. Trimming took 4 bases from V and 5 from J, leaving 12 bases between them. Findings of the study overall: Faster peaking, at day 5 versus 15, marked a secondary response that was weaker.

The chain uses TRBV5-4 and TRBJ2-5; D tentatively fits TRBD1 or TRBD2 (5 bases each). This clonotype was sampled from a man between 18 and 29 years old who received the YFV17D yellow fever vaccine. Material: PBMCs, obtained on the day of the first yellow fever vaccination. DNA of the CDR3: TGTGCCAGCAGCCCCGGGGCCGCGGAGACCCAGTACTTC. This gives the protein CASSPGAAETQYF.